This TCR beta chain appears in the sequencing data of a study of response to subunit inactivated influenza vaccine. Study-wide results and caveats: Few additional T cells are recruited per seasonal influenza vaccination, authors suggested.

There are a few counts of this clonotype. Its antigen is unidentified. TCRdb passed the RT-PCR reads through MiXCR, listing each CDR3 protein once. The sample shows around 650,000 distinct CDR3 sequences, roughly 14% of them seen only once. This CDR3 spans 15 amino acids. Between the trimmed V and J ends, which lost 0 bases and 6 bases, there was a span of 16 bases. The germline V gene encodes CDR1 DFQATT and CDR2 SNEGSKA (reference sequence). This receptor was identified in a man aged 50 to 60 who received an inactivated influenza vaccine. This sequence joins TRBV20-1 and TRBJ2-3; D ambiguous. The sample consisted of PBMCs from blood, taken 11 to 12 days after vaccination. The CDR3 DNA follows: TGCAGTGCTAGAGATGTCGCTTGGGCTGGGGATACGCAGTATTTT. Translation: CSARDVAWAGDTQYF.